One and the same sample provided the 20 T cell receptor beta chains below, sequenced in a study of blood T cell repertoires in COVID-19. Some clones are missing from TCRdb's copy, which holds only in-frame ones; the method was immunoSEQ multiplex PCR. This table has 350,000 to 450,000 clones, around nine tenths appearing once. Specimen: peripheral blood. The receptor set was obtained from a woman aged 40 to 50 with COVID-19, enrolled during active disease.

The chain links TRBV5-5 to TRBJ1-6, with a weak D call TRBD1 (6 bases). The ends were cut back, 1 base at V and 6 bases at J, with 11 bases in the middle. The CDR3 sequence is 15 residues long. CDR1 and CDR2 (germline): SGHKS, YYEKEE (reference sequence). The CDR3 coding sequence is TGTGCCAGCAGCTTGTTGACAGGAGGTAATTCACCCCTCCACTTT. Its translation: CASSLLTGGNSPLHF.

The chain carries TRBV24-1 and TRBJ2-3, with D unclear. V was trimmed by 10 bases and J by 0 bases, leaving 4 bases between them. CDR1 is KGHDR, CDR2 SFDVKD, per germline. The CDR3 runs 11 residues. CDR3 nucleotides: TGTGCCACTCAGAGCACAGATACGCAGTATTTT. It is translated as CATQSTDTQYF.

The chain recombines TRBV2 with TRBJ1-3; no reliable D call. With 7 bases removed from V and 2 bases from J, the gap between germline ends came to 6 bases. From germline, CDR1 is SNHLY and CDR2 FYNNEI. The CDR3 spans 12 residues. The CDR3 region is CASKQAGNTIYF. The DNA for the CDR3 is TGTGCCAGCAAGCAGGCTGGAAACACCATATATTTT. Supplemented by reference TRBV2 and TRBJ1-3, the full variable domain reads EPEVTQTPSHQVTQMGQEVILRCVPISNHLYFYWYRQILGQKVEFLVSFYNNEISEKSEIFDDQFSVERPDGSNFTLKIRSTKLEDSAMYFCASKQAGNTIYFGEGSWLTVV.

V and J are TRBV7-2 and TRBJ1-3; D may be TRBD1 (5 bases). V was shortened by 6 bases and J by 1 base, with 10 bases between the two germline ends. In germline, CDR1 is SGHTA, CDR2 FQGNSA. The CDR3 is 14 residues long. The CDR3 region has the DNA TGTGCCAGCAGTTCTGACAGATCTGGAAACACCATATATTTT. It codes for CASSSDRSGNTIYF.

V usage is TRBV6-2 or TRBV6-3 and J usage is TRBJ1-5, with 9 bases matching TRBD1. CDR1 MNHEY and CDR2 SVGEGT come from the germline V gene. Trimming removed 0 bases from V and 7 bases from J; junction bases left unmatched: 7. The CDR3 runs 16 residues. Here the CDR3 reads CASSYSMGQGGQPQHF. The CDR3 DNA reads TGTGCCAGCAGTTACTCGATGGGACAGGGAGGACAGCCCCAGCATTTT.

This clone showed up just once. The CDR3, as DNA: TGTGCCAGCAGCCTCTACAGGGGACGGGCTGAAGCTTTCTTT. It yields the protein CASSLYRGRAEAFF. The rearrangement uses TRBV5-8 and TRBJ1-1; 7 nucleotides match TRBD1. Unmatched junction bases numbered 9, after V lost 4 bases and J lost 6 bases. CDR3 length: 14 amino acids. The germline V gene has CDR1 SGHTS and CDR2 YDEGEE.

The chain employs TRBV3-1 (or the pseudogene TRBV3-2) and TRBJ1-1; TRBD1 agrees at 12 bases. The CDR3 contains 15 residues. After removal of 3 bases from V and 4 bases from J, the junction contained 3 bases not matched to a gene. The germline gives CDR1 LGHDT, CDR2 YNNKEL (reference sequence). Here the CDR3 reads CASSQGQGAPTEAFF. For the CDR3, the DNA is TGTGCCAGCAGCCAGGGACAGGGGGCGCCCACTGAAGCTTTCTTT.

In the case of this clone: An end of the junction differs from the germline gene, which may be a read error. The CDR3 region is CASSLTGGPSDTQYF. The CDR3 region has the DNA TGTGCTAGCAGCTTAACGGGAGGGCCATCCGATACGCAGTATTTT. V gene TRBV7-7 combines with J gene TRBJ2-3; 8 bases fit TRBD2. CDR1 and CDR2 from the germline V gene are SSHAT and FNYEAQ (reference sequence). The CDR3 runs to 15 residues.

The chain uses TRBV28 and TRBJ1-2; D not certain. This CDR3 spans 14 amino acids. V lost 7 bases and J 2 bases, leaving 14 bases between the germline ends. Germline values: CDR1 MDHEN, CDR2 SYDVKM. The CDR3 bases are TGTGCCAGCACCCCTCCGGGAGGAAACTATGGCTACACCTTC. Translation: CASTPPGGNYGYTF.

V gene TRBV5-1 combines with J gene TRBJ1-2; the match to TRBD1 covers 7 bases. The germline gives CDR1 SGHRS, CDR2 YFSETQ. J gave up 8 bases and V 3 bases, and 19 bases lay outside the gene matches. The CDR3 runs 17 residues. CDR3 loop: CASSSTGPEGLRGGYTF. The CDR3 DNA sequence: TGCGCCAGCAGCTCGACAGGGCCTGAGGGCTTGAGGGGAGGCTACACCTTC.

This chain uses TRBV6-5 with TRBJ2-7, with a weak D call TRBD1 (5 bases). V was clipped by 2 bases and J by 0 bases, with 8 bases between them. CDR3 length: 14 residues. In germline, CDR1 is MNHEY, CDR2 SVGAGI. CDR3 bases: TGTGCCAGCAGTTACATAGGGGACTCCTACGAGCAGTACTTC. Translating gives CASSYIGDSYEQYF.

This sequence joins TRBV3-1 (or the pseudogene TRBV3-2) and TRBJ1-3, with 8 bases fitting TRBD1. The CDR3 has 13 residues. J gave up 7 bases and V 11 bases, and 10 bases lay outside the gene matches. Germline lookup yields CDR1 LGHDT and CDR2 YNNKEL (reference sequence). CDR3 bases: TGTGCCGTCGGACAGGGTCAAAAGAACACCATATATTTT. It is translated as CAVGQGQKNTIYF.

The CDR3 DNA reads TGCGCCAGCAGCCAGACGCAGGGGAGCTATGGCTACACCTTC. It codes for CASSQTQGSYGYTF. V and J are TRBV4-3 and TRBJ1-2; D perhaps matches TRBD1 (6 bases). This CDR3 contains 14 residues. V gave up 3 bases and J gave up 4 bases, with 12 bases separating them. CDR1 and CDR2 from the germline V gene are LGHNA and YSLEER.

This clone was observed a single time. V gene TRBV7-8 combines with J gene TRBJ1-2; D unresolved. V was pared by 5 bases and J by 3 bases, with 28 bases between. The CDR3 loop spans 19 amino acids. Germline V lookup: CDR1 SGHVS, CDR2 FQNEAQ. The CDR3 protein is CASSLNHFISPQRDYGYTF. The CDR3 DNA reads TGTGCCAGCAGCCTGAACCATTTCATATCCCCTCAGAGGGACTATGGCTACACCTTC.

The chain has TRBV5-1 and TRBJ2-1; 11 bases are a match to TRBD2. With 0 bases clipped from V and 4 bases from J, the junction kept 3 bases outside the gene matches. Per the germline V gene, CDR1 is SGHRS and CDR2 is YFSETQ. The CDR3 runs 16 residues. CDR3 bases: TGCGCCAGCAGCTTGGGGGGACTAGCGGAATACAATGAGCAGTTCTTC. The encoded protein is CASSLGGLAEYNEQFF. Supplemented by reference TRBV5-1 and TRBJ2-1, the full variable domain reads KAGVTQTPRYLIKTRGQQVTLSCSPISGHRSVSWYQQTPGQGLQFLFEYFSETQRNKGNFPGRFSGRQFSNSRSEMNVSTLELGDSALYLCASSLGGLAEYNEQFFGPGTRLTVL.

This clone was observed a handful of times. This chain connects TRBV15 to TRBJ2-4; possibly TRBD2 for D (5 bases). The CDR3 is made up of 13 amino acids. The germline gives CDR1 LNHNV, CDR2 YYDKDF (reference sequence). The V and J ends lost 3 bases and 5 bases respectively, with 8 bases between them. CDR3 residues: CATSRYGENIQYF. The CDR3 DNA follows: TGTGCCACCAGCAGGTACGGGGAAAACATTCAGTACTTC.

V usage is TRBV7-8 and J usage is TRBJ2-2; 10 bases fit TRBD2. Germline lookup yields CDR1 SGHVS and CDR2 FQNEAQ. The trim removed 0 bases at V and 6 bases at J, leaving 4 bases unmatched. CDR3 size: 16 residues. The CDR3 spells CASSLAGAGGPGELFF. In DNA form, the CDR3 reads TGTGCCAGCAGCTTAGCGGGAGCGGGGGGGCCCGGGGAGCTGTTTTTT.

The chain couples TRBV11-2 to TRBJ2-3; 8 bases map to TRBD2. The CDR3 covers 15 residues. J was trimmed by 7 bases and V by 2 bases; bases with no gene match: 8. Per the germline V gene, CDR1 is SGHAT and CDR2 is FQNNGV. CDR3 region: CASSLLREGGNTQYF. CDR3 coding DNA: TGTGCCAGCAGCTTACTACGGGAGGGCGGGAATACGCAGTATTTT.

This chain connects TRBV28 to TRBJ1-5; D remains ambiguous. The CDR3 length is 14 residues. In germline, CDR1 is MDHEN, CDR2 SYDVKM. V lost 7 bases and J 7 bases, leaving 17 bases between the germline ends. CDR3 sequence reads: CASNKSGTGQPQHF. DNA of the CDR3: TGTGCCAGCAACAAATCGGGTACCGGACAGCCCCAGCATTTT.

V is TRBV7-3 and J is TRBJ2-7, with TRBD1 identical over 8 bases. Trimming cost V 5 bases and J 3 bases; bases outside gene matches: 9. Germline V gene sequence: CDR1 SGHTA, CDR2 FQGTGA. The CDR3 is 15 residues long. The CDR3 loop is CASSRLDRVDYEQYF. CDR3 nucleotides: TGTGCCAGCAGCAGGCTGGACAGGGTAGACTACGAGCAGTACTTC.